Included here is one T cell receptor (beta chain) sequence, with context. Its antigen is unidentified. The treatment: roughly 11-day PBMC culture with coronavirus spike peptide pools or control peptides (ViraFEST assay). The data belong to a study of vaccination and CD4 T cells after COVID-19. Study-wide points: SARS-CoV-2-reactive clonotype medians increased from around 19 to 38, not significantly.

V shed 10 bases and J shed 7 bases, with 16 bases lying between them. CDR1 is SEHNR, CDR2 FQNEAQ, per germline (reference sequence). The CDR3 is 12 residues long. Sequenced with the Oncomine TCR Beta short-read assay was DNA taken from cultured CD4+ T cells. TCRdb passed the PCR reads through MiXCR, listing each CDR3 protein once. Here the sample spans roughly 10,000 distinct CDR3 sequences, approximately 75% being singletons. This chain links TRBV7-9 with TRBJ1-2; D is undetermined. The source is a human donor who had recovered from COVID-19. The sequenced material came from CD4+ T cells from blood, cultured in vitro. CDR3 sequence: CATSPGRPGYTF. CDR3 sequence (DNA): TGTGCCACCTCACCCGGGAGGCCTGGCTACACCTTC.